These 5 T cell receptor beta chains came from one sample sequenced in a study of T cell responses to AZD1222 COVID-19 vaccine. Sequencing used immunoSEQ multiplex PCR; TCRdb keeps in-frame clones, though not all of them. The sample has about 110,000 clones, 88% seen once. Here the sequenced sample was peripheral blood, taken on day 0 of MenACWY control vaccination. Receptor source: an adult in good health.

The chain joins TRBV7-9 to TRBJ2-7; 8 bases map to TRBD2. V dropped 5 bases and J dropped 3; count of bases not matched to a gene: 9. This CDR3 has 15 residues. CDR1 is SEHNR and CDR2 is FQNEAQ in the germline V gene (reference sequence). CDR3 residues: CASSPGGGSYYEQYF. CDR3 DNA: TGTGCCAGCAGCCCCGGGGGGGGGAGTTACTACGAGCAGTACTTC.

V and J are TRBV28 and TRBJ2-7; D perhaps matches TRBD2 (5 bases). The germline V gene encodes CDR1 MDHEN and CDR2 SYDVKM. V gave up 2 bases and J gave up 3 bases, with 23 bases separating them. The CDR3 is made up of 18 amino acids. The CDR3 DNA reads TGTGCCAGCAGTTTAATGTCGGACTCCGCAGGACCCCTCTACGAGCAGTACTTC. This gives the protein CASSLMSDSAGPLYEQYF.

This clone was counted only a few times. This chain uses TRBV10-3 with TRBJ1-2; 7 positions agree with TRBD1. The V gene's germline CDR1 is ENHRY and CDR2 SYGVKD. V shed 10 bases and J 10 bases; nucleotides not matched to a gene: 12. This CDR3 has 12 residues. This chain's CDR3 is CATTGTAESYTF. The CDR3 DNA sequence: TGTGCCACGACCGGGACAGCCGAGTCCTACACCTTC.

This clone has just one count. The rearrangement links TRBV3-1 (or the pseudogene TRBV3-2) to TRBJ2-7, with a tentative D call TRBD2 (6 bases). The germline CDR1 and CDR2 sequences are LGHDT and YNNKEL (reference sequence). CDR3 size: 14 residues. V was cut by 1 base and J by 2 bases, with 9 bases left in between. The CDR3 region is CASSQGWGAYEQYF. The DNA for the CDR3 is TGTGCCAGCAGCCAAGGATGGGGGGCCTACGAGCAGTACTTC.

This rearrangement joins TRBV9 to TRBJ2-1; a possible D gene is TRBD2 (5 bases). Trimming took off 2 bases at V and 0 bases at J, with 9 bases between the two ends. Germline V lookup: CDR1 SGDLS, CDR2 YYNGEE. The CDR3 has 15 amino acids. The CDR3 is CASSVSSGSYNEQFF. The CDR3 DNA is TGTGCCAGCAGCGTTAGCAGCGGCTCCTACAATGAGCAGTTCTTC.